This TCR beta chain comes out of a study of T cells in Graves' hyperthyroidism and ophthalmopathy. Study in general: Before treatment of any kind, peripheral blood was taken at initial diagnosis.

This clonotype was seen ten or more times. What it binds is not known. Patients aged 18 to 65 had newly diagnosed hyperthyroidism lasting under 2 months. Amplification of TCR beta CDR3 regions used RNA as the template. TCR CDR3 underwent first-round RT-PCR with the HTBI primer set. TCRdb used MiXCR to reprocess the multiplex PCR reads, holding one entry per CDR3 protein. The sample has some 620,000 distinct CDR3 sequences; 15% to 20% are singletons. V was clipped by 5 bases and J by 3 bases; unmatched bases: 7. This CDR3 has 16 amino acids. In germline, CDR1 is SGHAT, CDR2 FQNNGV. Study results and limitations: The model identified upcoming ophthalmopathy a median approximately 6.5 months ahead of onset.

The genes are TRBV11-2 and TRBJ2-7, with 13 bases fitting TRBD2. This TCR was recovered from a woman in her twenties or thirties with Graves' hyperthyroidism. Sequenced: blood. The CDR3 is CASSPGLAGVVYEQYF. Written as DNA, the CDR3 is TGTGCCAGCAGCCCAGGACTAGCGGGAGTCGTCTACGAGCAGTACTTC. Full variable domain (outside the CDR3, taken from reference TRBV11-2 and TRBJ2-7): EAGVAQSPRYKIIEKRQSVAFWCNPISGHATLYWYQQILGQGPKLLIQFQNNGVVDDSQLPKDRFSAERLKGVDSTLKIQPAKLEDSAVYLCASSPGLAGVVYEQYFGPGTRLTVT.